Listed below are T cell receptor beta chains from one sample, sequenced in a study of OX40 agonist ivuxolimab in advanced cancers. This table comes from immunoSEQ multiplex PCR, and its TCRdb copy is limited to in-frame clones, with some not included. The sample lists 57,000 or so clones, approximately 91% occurring once. The specimen comprised CD4+ or CD8+ T cells sorted from blood, sampled in a trial of the OX40 agonist ivuxolimab. These receptors all stem from an adult with an advanced solid tumor such as melanoma, head and neck, liver or kidney cancer. The CDR3 runs from the conserved cysteine through the conserved F or W. D genes are given only for firm matches. A row's size may be missing; if present it is once, few, many or a size class.

>NA|NA|TRBV12-2|TRBJ2-1
TGTGCAAGTCACAAGGCTAGCGGGATTCTTCCAAATGAGCAGTTCTTC
CASHKASGILPNEQFF
>NA|NA|TRBV11-2|TRBJ2-7
TGTGCCAGCTCAAACCCCGCACAGAGGCACTACGAGCAGTACTTC
CASSNPAQRHYEQYF
>TRBD2|NA|TRBV5-1|TRBJ2-7
TGCGCCAGCAGCTTGGCGGGAGGCGGCAACGAGCAGTACTTC
CASSLAGGGNEQYF
>TRBD2|NA|TRBV19|TRBJ2-1
TGTGCCACCACCCAGGGACTAGCGGGAGGGGAGCCCTACAATGAGCAGTTCTTC
CATTQGLAGGEPYNEQFF
>TRBD2|NA|TRBV4-3|TRBJ2-7
TGCGCCAGCAGTGGTGGCGGGGGAGCCTACGAGCAGTACTTC
CASSGGGGAYEQYF
>TRBD2|NA|TRBV27|TRBJ2-1
TGTGCCAGCAGTTTATCCTTCCTAGCGGGAGAGGGCAATGAGCAGTTCTTC
CASSLSFLAGEGNEQFF
>NA|NA|TRBV28|TRBJ2-4
TGTGCCAGCAGAATAGGGGCCAAAAACATTCAGTACTTC
CASRIGAKNIQYF
>TRBD1|NA|TRBV9|TRBJ1-4
TGTGCCAGCAGCGCGACCGGGACAGCAACTAATGAAAAACTGTTTTTT
CASSATGTATNEKLFF
>NA|few|TRBV2|TRBJ1-2
TGTGCCAGCAGTGAAGACTATGGCTACACCTTC
CASSEDYGYTF
>NA|few|TRBV6-5|TRBJ1-1
TGTGCCAGCAGGGACAGCAAAAGGGGTACTGAAGCTTTCTTT
CASRDSKRGTEAFF
>NA|once|TRBV7-7|TRBJ2-1
TGTGCTAGCAGTCCTCCACTTCACAATGAGCAGTTCTTC
CASSPPLHNEQFF
>TRBD2|few|TRBV6-6|TRBJ2-7
TGTGCCAGCAGTCTGACTAGCGGCTCCTACGAGCAGTACTTC
CASSLTSGSYEQYF
>NA|NA|TRBV10-1|TRBJ2-7
TGCGCCAGCAGTGGGGGATCGAGGGGCGAGCAGTACTTC
CASSGGSRGEQYF
>NA|NA|TRBV5-5|TRBJ2-3
TGTGCCAGCAGCTTTCAGGGTACGCAGTATTTT
CASSFQGTQYF
>NA|NA|TRBV4-2|TRBJ1-1
TGTGCCAGCAGCCAAGATCGGCCAGTCACTGAAGCTTTCTTT
CASSQDRPVTEAFF
>TRBD1|NA|TRBV5-6|TRBJ2-7
TGTGCCAGCAGCTTGGGTCAGGGGGCATTCTACGAGCAGTACTTC
CASSLGQGAFYEQYF
>NA|NA|TRBV7-9|TRBJ2-6
TGTGCCAGCAGCTTAGGGTGGGACTCCTCTGGGGCCAACGTCCTGACTTTC
CASSLGWDSSGANVLTF
>NA|NA|TRBV6-6|TRBJ1-4
TGTGCCAGCAGCCGGGCCCCCAGCAATGAAAAACTGTTTTTT
CASSRAPSNEKLFF
>NA|NA|TRBV5-1|TRBJ2-4
TGCGCCAGCAGCCCTGATGCCAAAAACATTCAGTACTTC
CASSPDAKNIQYF
>TRBD2|NA|TRBV6-1|TRBJ2-7
TGTGCCAGCAGTGCACTAGCGGGAGGACCCTACGAGCAGTACTTC
CASSALAGGPYEQYF
>TRBD1|NA|TRBV7-2|TRBJ1-1
TGTGCCAGCAGCCACTCGACAGGGTTCACTGAAGCTTTCTTT
CASSHSTGFTEAFF
>TRBD2|NA|TRBV30|TRBJ2-7
TGTGCCTGGAGTGCGGGGGGGGACGAGCAGTACTTC
CAWSAGGDEQYF
>TRBD2|NA|TRBV28|TRBJ2-1
TGTGCCAGCAGTTTGGGGACTAGCGGGAGCTCCTACAATGAGCAGTTCTTC
CASSLGTSGSSYNEQFF
>TRBD2|NA|TRBV27|TRBJ2-7
TGTGCCAGCAGTCCCCGGACTAGCGGGAATGACGAGCAGTACTTC
CASSPRTSGNDEQYF
>NA|NA|TRBV27|TRBJ2-1
TGTGCCAGCAGTTACTACAAGTACAATGAGCAGTTCTTC
CASSYYKYNEQFF
>TRBD2|once|TRBV9|TRBJ2-5
TGTGCCAGCAGCGTAAATCCGACTAGCGCCGACCAAGAGACCCAGTACTTC
CASSVNPTSADQETQYF
>NA|NA|TRBV7-8|TRBJ2-2
TGTGCCAGCAGCCGAACTCAGGGTACCGGGGAGCTGTTTTTT
CASSRTQGTGELFF
>NA|once|TRBV5-1|TRBJ2-7
TGCGCCAGCAGCGGGGGGCTGTCCTACGAGCAGTACTTC
CASSGGLSYEQYF
>TRBD1|NA|TRBV27|TRBJ1-6
TGTGCCAGCAGTCCAATCCCGAAGACAGGGGTCCCCCGACATTCACCCCTCCACTTT
CASSPIPKTGVPRHSPLHF
>NA|once|TRBV4-2|TRBJ1-1
TGTGCCAGCAGCCAAGATGAGACCGCAATCAACACTGAAGCTTTCTTT
CASSQDETAINTEAFF
>NA|NA|TRBV5-6|TRBJ2-3
TGTGCCAGCAGCTCTAAGCGTGACCGCACAGATACGCAGTATTTT
CASSSKRDRTDTQYF
>NA|NA|TRBV10-2|TRBJ2-7
TGCGCCAGCAGTGAATATGTCCACTACGAGCAGTACTTC
CASSEYVHYEQYF
>TRBD2|NA|TRBV6-6|TRBJ2-3
TGTGCCAGCAGTTACTCCGCGGGAGTCGCGGATACGCAGTATTTT
CASSYSAGVADTQYF
>NA|once|TRBV5-8|TRBJ1-1
TGTGCCAGCGCTCATCTCGTATGGGGGAACACTGAAGCTTTCTTT
CASAHLVWGNTEAFF
>NA|NA|TRBV28|TRBJ2-2
TGTGCCAGCAGTCCACTCCCCAGTCCTCCCGGGGAGCTGTTTTTT
CASSPLPSPPGELFF
>NA|NA|TRBV11-3|TRBJ1-1
TGTGCCAGCAGCCGTCGGAGGACTGAAGCTTTCTTT
CASSRRRTEAFF
>NA|NA|TRBV28|TRBJ2-7
TGTGCCAGCAGTTTTGGGGAAAGGGGAGAAGTAGGGGAGCAGTACTTC
CASSFGERGEVGEQYF
>TRBD1|NA|TRBV4-2|TRBJ1-2
TGTGCCAGCAGCCGAGACAGGGACGGCTACACCTTC
CASSRDRDGYTF
>NA|NA|TRBV18|TRBJ1-1
TGTGCCAGCTCACCTGACACGGGGAACACTGAAGCTTTCTTT
CASSPDTGNTEAFF
>TRBD1|NA|TRBV2|TRBJ2-2
TGTGCCAGATCCGGGACAGGGAACACCGGGGAGCTGTTTTTT
CARSGTGNTGELFF
>TRBD1|NA|TRBV5-1|TRBJ2-1
TGCGCCAGCAGCTTTCACCCGGGACAGGAAGAGCAGTTCTTC
CASSFHPGQEEQFF
>TRBD2|NA|TRBV13|TRBJ2-5
TGTGCCAGCAGCTTATCATCTAGCGGAGAAGAGACCCAGTACTTC
CASSLSSSGEETQYF
>NA|NA|TRBV5-4|TRBJ1-2
TGTGCCAGCAGCTTGATGGGTGGCTACACCTTC
CASSLMGGYTF
>TRBD1|NA|TRBV11-2|TRBJ1-2
TGTGCCAGCAGCTTAGATCCCCGGACAGGGAGGACGGATGGCTACACCTTC
CASSLDPRTGRTDGYTF
>NA|NA|TRBV10-2|TRBJ1-2
TGCGCCAGCAGTGAGTCGGGTGGGGGACAACGAGAAACCTTC
CASSESGGGQRETF
>NA|NA|TRBV4-1|TRBJ2-7
TGCGCCAGCAGCCAAGGGACTTCTTACGAGCAGTACTTC
CASSQGTSYEQYF
>TRBD1|NA|TRBV7-9|TRBJ2-7
TGTGCCAGCAGCATGGACAGGGCGTACGAGCAGTACTTC
CASSMDRAYEQYF